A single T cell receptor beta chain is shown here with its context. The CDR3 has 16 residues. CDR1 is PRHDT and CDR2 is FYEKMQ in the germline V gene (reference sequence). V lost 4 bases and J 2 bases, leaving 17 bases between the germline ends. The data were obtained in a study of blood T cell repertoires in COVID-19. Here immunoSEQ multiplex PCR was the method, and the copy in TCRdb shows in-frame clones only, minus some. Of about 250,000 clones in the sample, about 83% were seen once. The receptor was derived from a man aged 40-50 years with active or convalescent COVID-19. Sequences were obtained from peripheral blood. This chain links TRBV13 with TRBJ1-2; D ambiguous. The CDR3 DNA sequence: TGTGCCAGCAGCTACCAGACGGGAGGGAAGAACTATGGCTACACCTTC. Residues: CASSYQTGGKNYGYTF.